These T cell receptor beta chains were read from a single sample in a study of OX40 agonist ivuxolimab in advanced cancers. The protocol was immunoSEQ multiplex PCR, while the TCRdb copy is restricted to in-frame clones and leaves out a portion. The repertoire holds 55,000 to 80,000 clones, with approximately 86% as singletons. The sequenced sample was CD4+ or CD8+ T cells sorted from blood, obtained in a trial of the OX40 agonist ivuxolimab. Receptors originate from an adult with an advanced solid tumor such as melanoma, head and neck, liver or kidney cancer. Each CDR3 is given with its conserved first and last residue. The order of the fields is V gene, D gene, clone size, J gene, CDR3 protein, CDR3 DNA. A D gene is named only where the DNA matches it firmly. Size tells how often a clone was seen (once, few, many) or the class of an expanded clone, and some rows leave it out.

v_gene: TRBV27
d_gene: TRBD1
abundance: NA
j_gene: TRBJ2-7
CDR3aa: CASSFRDRVYEQYF
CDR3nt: TGTGCCAGCAGTTTCAGGGACAGGGTGTACGAGCAGTACTTC

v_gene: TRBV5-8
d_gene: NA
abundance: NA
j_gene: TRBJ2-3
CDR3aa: CASSFGGGGAADTQYF
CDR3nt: TGTGCCAGCAGCTTTGGAGGGGGTGGGGCGGCAGATACGCAGTATTTT

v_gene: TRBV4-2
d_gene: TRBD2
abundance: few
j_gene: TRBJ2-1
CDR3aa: CASSQGEGYEQFF
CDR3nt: TGTGCCAGCAGCCAAGGGGAGGGGTATGAGCAGTTCTTC

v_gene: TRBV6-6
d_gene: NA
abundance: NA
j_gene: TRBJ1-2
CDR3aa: CASRSGVNYGYTF
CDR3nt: TGTGCCAGTAGATCGGGAGTAAACTATGGCTACACCTTC

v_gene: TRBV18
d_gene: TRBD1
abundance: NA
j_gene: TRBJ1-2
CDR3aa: CASSQVTGTEGYTF
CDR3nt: TGTGCCAGCTCTCAAGTGACAGGGACTGAAGGCTACACCTTC

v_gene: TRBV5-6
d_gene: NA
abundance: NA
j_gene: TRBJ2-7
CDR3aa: CASSLEDEQYF
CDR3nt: TGTGCCAGCAGCTTGGAGGACGAGCAGTACTTC

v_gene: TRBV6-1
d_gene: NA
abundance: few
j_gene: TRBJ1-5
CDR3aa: CASSSPDRFAQHF
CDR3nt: TGTGCCAGCAGTTCCCCCGACAGGTTTGCCCAGCATTTT

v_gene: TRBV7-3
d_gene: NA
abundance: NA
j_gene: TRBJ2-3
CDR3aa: CASSSRDLTDTQYF
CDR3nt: TGTGCCAGCAGCTCGCGGGATCTCACAGATACGCAGTATTTT

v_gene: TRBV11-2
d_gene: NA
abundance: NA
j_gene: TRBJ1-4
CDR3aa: CASSQIGATNEKLFF
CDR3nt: TGTGCCAGCAGCCAGATCGGGGCAACTAATGAAAAACTGTTTTTT

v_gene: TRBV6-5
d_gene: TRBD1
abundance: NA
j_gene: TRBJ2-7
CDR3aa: CASILDRDRVGEQYF
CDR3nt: TGTGCCAGCATCTTAGACCGGGACAGGGTTGGAGAGCAGTACTTC